This TCR beta chain was found in a study of CD8 T cells in ankylosing spondylitis. Study observations and caveats: A TCR beta motif made of fewer than 10 highly homologous variants seemed typical of ankylosing spondylitis blood.

This clonotype has at least ten counts. What it binds is not known. Per the germline V gene, CDR1 is MGHRA and CDR2 is YSYEKL. Trimming cost V 1 base and J 3 bases; bases outside gene matches: 10. The CDR3 totals 17 residues. TCRdb re-derived calls from the 5' RACE reads in MiXCR, one entry per CDR3 protein. This table has under 850,000 distinct CDR3 sequences, roughly 20% appearing once. This sequence was found in a male donor with ankylosing spondylitis. The gene calls are TRBV4-1 and TRBJ2-7; 9 bases are a match to TRBD1. Sequenced: blood, either unsorted or a sorted T cell fraction (not recorded which). This chain's CDR3 is CASSQVPGQGINYEQYF. The CDR3 DNA is TGCGCCAGCAGCCAAGTACCGGGACAGGGCATTAACTACGAGCAGTACTTC.